One and the same sample provided the 30 T cell receptor beta chains below, sequenced in a study of a mutant IDH1 vaccine in newly diagnosed glioma. Time point here: baseline, week 1 (first vaccination visit). Treatment here: pre-vaccination baseline after standard-of-care therapy. Clones were read by immunoSEQ multiplex PCR, and TCRdb kept only the in-frame ones, dropping some. The sample contains around 64,000 clones, around 83% of which appear only once. The sample here was peripheral blood mononuclear cells (PBMCs), taken from a glioma patient treated with radiotherapy, temozolomide or both. The receptors were sampled from a young woman with glioma. Some clones in this sample may be carry-over from other donors' samples.

The J gene is TRBJ1-2, the V gene TRBV6-1; tentatively, D is TRBD1 (5 bases). Germline CDR1 MNHNS, CDR2 SASEGT. The V end was cut by 4 bases, the J end by 7 bases, with 7 bases between. The CDR3 is 11 amino acids. CDR3 nucleotides: TGTGCCAGCAGTGCAGGGTCTGGCTACACCTTC. Amino acid sequence: CASSAGSGYTF.

The chain employs TRBV10-3 and TRBJ1-6; D ambiguous. The germline V gene encodes CDR1 ENHRY and CDR2 SYGVKD. Trimming stripped 3 bases from V and 5 bases from J, with 8 bases between. CDR3 length: 14 residues. CDR3 residues: CAISEAADNSPLHF. CDR3 DNA sequence: TGTGCCATCAGTGAAGCGGCAGATAATTCACCCCTCCACTTT.

J is TRBJ2-7 and V is TRBV28; TRBD1 aligns across 11 bases. V lost 4 bases to trimming and J lost 3 bases; unmatched junction nucleotides: 5. Germline assignment: CDR1 MDHEN and CDR2 SYDVKM. This CDR3 is built from 15 residues. Written as DNA, the CDR3 is TGTGCCAGCAGTTCGGGACAGGGGGTGGACTACGAGCAGTACTTC. Translated: CASSSGQGVDYEQYF.

V and J are TRBV6-6 and TRBJ2-4, with D uncertain. Trimming took 10 bases from V and 7 from J, leaving 11 bases between them. The CDR3 consists of 11 residues. CDR1 is MNHNY and CDR2 is SVGAGI in the germline V gene (reference sequence). The CDR3 region has the DNA TGTGCCACCCTCCTCCTCAACATTCAGTACTTC. Translating gives CATLLLNIQYF.

V is TRBV6-5 and J is TRBJ2-3; TRBD1 matches 9 bases. The junction had 7 bases not matched to a gene; V was cut back by 7 bases and J by 2 bases. CDR1 and CDR2 (germline): MNHEY, SVGAGI. The CDR3 spans 15 residues. Here the CDR3 DNA reads TGTGCCAGCACCCCGACAGGGGGTCCCACAGATACGCAGTATTTT. Its protein product is CASTPTGGPTDTQYF.

V and J are TRBV4-1 and TRBJ1-1; D is unresolved. The CDR3 contains 13 residues. Germline CDR1 MGHRA, CDR2 YSYEKL. V was cut by 0 bases and J by 7 bases, with 9 bases left in between. CDR3 bases: TGCGCCAGCAGCCAAGATACGACCAGTGAAGCTTTCTTT. Translated: CASSQDTTSEAFF.

This clone appeared a few times. The chain carries TRBV5-1 and TRBJ1-1; D is uncertain. The CDR3 consists of 15 residues. Germline V lookup: CDR1 SGHRS, CDR2 YFSETQ. Trimming pared 0 bases from V and 2 bases from J, leaving 11 bases between. The CDR3 loop reads CASSLAGPDNTEAFF. CDR3 DNA sequence: TGCGCCAGCAGCTTGGCTGGGCCCGATAACACTGAAGCTTTCTTT. Full variable domain (rest looked up from reference TRBV5-1 and TRBJ1-1): KAGVTQTPRYLIKTRGQQVTLSCSPISGHRSVSWYQQTPGQGLQFLFEYFSETQRNKGNFPGRFSGRQFSNSRSEMNVSTLELGDSALYLCASSLAGPDNTEAFFGQGTRLTVV.

V and J are TRBV7-9 and TRBJ2-7, with TRBD1 as a possible D gene (6 bases). This CDR3 is built from 16 residues. Trimming removed 5 bases at V and 4 bases at J, with 21 bases between. Germline CDR1 is SEHNR and CDR2 is FQNEAQ (reference sequence). In DNA form, the CDR3 reads TGTGCCAGCAGCCCGACGGGACACACGATTGGTTACGAGCAGTACTTC. Its protein is CASSPTGHTIGYEQYF.

The chain uses TRBV18 and TRBJ2-2, with TRBD1 identical over 7 bases. The CDR3 loop spans 16 amino acids. Trimming removed 5 bases from V and 5 bases from J; junction bases left unmatched: 11. Germline CDR1 KGHSH, CDR2 LQKENI. The CDR3 DNA reads as TGTGCCAGCTCAAGACAGGGACCAGGGATAACCGGGGAGCTGTTTTTT. Residues: CASSRQGPGITGELFF.

V gene TRBV13 combines with J gene TRBJ1-3; unclear D gene. The germline V gene encodes CDR1 PRHDT and CDR2 FYEKMQ (reference sequence). The CDR3 contains 16 residues. The V and J ends lost 5 bases and 0 bases respectively, with 14 bases between them. The CDR3 is CASSPILILSGNTIYF. Written as DNA, the CDR3 is TGTGCCAGCAGCCCCATTTTAATCCTCTCTGGAAACACCATATATTTT.

Comments on this clone: A read error may account for a junction end that differs from germline. The chain employs TRBV7-7 and TRBJ2-7; weak D call: TRBD2 (5 bases). From germline, CDR1 is SSHAT and CDR2 FNYEAQ (reference sequence). This CDR3 is built from 13 residues. CDR3 sequence reads: CASSLALRGEQYF. As DNA, the CDR3 is TGTGCTAGCAGCTTAGCGCTACGCGGGGAGCAGTACTTC.

This chain connects TRBV9 to TRBJ2-7, with D tentatively TRBD1 or TRBD2 (5 bases each). Trimming removed 4 bases from V and 1 base from J, with 15 bases in between. This CDR3 spans 15 amino acids. CDR1 and CDR2 from the germline V gene are SGDLS and YYNGEE. The CDR3 loop is CASSPHGDRSYEQYF. Here the CDR3 DNA reads TGTGCCAGCAGCCCCCACGGGGACCGATCCTACGAGCAGTACTTC.

The chain has TRBV6-1 and TRBJ1-5; unclear D gene. The CDR3 covers 15 residues. Trimming removed 2 bases at V and 5 bases at J, with 13 bases between. Germline lookup yields CDR1 MNHNS and CDR2 SASEGT. The CDR3 DNA follows: TGTGCCAGCAGTGAACTCCGGGGTATATATCAGCCCCAGCATTTT. Its protein product is CASSELRGIYQPQHF.

This clone was seen just once. The gene calls are TRBV10-3 and TRBJ2-6; no reliable D call. In germline, CDR1 is ENHRY, CDR2 SYGVKD. This CDR3 comprises 17 residues. V was pared by 4 bases and J by 0 bases, with 13 bases between. This CDR3 reads CAISAAQSFSGANVLTF. In DNA, the CDR3 is TGTGCCATCAGTGCAGCACAGAGTTTCTCTGGGGCCAACGTCCTGACTTTC.

The chain uses TRBV30 and TRBJ1-5; no reliable D call. Between the trimmed V and J ends, which lost 0 bases and 0 bases, there was a span of 9 bases. The V gene's germline CDR1 is GTSNPN and CDR2 SVGIG (reference sequence). The CDR3 extends over 15 amino acids. In DNA form, the CDR3 reads TGTGCCTGGAGTGTACGTCAGATTAGCAATCAGCCCCAGCATTTT. Its translation: CAWSVRQISNQPQHF.

The chain joins TRBV6-1 to TRBJ1-1; D is undetermined. Germline values: CDR1 MNHNS, CDR2 SASEGT. V was clipped by 3 bases and J by 5 bases, with 7 bases between them. This CDR3 comprises 12 residues. The CDR3 spells CASSDIDTEAFF. As DNA, the CDR3 is TGTGCCAGCAGTGATATAGATACTGAAGCTTTCTTT.

The rearrangement uses TRBV5-4 and TRBJ2-7; maybe TRBD1 (5 bases). Germline values: CDR1 SGHNT, CDR2 YYREEE (reference sequence). CDR3 size: 12 residues. Trimming shortened V by 4 bases and J by 5 bases, and 10 bases separated the two germline ends. CDR3 nucleotide sequence: TGTGCCAGCAGCCGTGGGGCAGACGAGCAGTACTTC. Translation gives CASSRGADEQYF.

The chain carries TRBV12-5 and TRBJ2-7; a weak D match, TRBD2 (6 bases). V lost 6 bases to trimming and J lost 5 bases, with 14 bases between them. The CDR3 runs to 13 residues. Germline-derived CDR1 and CDR2 are LGHNT and FRNRAP. CDR3 loop: CASGRTGGNEQYF. For the CDR3, the DNA is TGTGCTAGTGGCAGGACTGGGGGGAACGAGCAGTACTTC. The full variable domain, with the rest looked up from reference TRBV12-5 and TRBJ2-7, is DARVTQTPRHKVTEMGQEVTMRCQPILGHNTVFWYRQTMMQGLELLAYFRNRAPLDDSGMPKDRFSAEMPDATLATLKIQPSEPRDSAVYFCASGRTGGNEQYFGPGTRLTVT.

As to this clone: A read error may account for a junction end that differs from germline. The gene calls are TRBV7-7 and TRBJ2-7; TRBD2 is a possible D gene (6 bases). The CDR3 sequence is 16 residues long. From germline, CDR1 is SSHAT and CDR2 FNYEAQ (reference sequence). The CDR3 DNA follows: TGTGCTAGCAGCTTAGCGCGCGGGGAGGTCGCCTACGAGCAGTACTTC. Its translation: CASSLARGEVAYEQYF.

This rearrangement joins TRBV5-1 to TRBJ2-7, with TRBD2 matching 7 bases. The CDR3 sequence is 13 residues long. CDR1 and CDR2 (germline): SGHRS, YFSETQ. After removal of 8 bases from V and 3 bases from J, the junction contained 8 bases not matched to a gene. The CDR3 bases are TGCGCCAGTTCCTCGTGGGGGGGCTACGAGCAGTACTTC. Translated, it gives CASSSWGGYEQYF.

The chain couples TRBV29-1 to TRBJ2-7; D is unclear. Germline V gene lookup returns CDR1 SQVTM and CDR2 ANQGSEA. The CDR3 runs to 12 residues. The ends were cut back, 4 bases at V and 2 bases at J, with 9 bases in the middle. CDR3 nucleotides: TGCAGCGTTGCGGGCCCCCCCTACGAGCAGTACTTC. Translation: CSVAGPPYEQYF.

The chain joins TRBV30 to TRBJ1-2; D not resolved. The CDR3 runs 13 residues. Trimming pared 2 bases from V and 4 bases from J, leaving 11 bases between. Germline assignment: CDR1 GTSNPN and CDR2 SVGIG (reference sequence). The CDR3 DNA follows: TGTGCCTGGAGTCCGGCAGGATCCTATGGCTACACCTTC. Amino acid sequence: CAWSPAGSYGYTF.

V is TRBV4-1 and J is TRBJ2-3; tentatively, D is TRBD2 (5 bases). Trimming took 3 bases from V and 3 from J, leaving 13 bases between them. This CDR3 comprises 15 residues. Germline-derived CDR1 and CDR2 are MGHRA and YSYEKL. The CDR3 bases are TGCGCCAGCAGCCATGAGGACGGGGTGACAGATACGCAGTATTTT. Its translation: CASSHEDGVTDTQYF.

V usage is TRBV30 and J usage is TRBJ2-7; TRBD2 agrees at 8 bases. V lost 5 bases to trimming and J lost 2 bases; unmatched junction nucleotides: 11. Germline values: CDR1 GTSNPN, CDR2 SVGIG (reference sequence). CDR3 length: 15 amino acids. CDR3 region: CAWLELERGTYEQYF. CDR3 DNA sequence: TGTGCCTGGCTCGAACTGGAGCGGGGGACCTACGAGCAGTACTTC.

V gene TRBV29-1 combines with J gene TRBJ2-6; D call uncertain. Per the germline V gene, CDR1 is SQVTM and CDR2 is ANQGSEA. Trimming pared 4 bases from V and 0 bases from J, leaving 4 bases between. The CDR3 is 13 amino acids. The CDR3 loop reads CSVANSGANVLTF. The CDR3 DNA reads as TGCAGCGTTGCAAACTCTGGGGCCAACGTCCTGACTTTC.

This clone occurred once. This chain uses TRBV18 with TRBJ1-1, with 9 bases identical to TRBD1. This CDR3 is built from 16 residues. The J segment lost 6 bases and the V segment lost 3 bases, leaving 11 bases of the junction unmatched. Germline V gene lookup returns CDR1 KGHSH and CDR2 LQKENI. In DNA form, the CDR3 reads TGTGCCAGCTCACCTTATTCCGGGACAGGGAGCGCTGAAGCTTTCTTT. Its translation is CASSPYSGTGSAEAFF. Using reference TRBV18 and TRBJ1-1 for the parts outside the CDR3, the full variable domain is NAGVMQNPRHLVRRRGQEARLRCSPMKGHSHVYWYRQLPEEGLKFMVYLQKENIIDESGMPKERFSAEFPKEGPSILRIQQVVRGDSAAYFCASSPYSGTGSAEAFFGQGTRLTVV.

This sequence joins TRBV30 and TRBJ2-3, with a possible D match to TRBD2 (5 bases). Trimming pared 2 bases from V and 6 bases from J, leaving 12 bases between. Germline CDR1 reads GTSNPN; CDR2 reads SVGIG (reference sequence). The CDR3 runs 13 residues. CDR3 nucleotide sequence: TGTGCCTGGAGTCTAGCTCTCACCGATACGCAGTATTTT. Its translation is CAWSLALTDTQYF.

The chain carries TRBV5-1 and TRBJ1-1; D gene ambiguous. V lost 0 bases, J lost 3 bases, and 3 bases lay in between. In germline, CDR1 is SGHRS, CDR2 YFSETQ. CDR3 size: 12 residues. The CDR3 reads CASSLVDTEAFF. The CDR3 coding sequence is TGCGCCAGCAGCTTGGTGGACACTGAAGCTTTCTTT.

V gene TRBV29-1 combines with J gene TRBJ2-7; 7 nucleotides align to TRBD2. J was trimmed by 6 bases and V by 3 bases; bases with no gene match: 2. Germline V gene data show CDR1 as SQVTM and CDR2 as ANQGSEA. The CDR3 length is 11 residues. CDR3: CSVEGGFEQYF. CDR3 DNA sequence: TGCAGCGTTGAGGGGGGGTTCGAGCAGTACTTC.

The gene calls are TRBV5-1 and TRBJ1-4; 8 nucleotides line up with TRBD1. This CDR3 is 14 amino acids long. Trimming took 3 bases from V and 8 from J; bases not matched to a gene: 6. CDR1 SGHRS and CDR2 YFSETQ come from the germline V gene. The CDR3 is CASSSGQGREKLFF. The CDR3, as DNA: TGCGCCAGCAGCTCCGGACAGGGTCGGGAAAAACTGTTTTTT.